This TCR beta chain was captured by sequencing in a study of blood T cell repertoires in COVID-19. The CDR3 runs 16 residues. The germline V gene encodes CDR1 LGHNA and CDR2 YSLEER. V gave up 0 bases and J gave up 3 bases, with 14 bases separating them. Participants' own reports of clinical history determined their cohort assignment. Donors in Cohort 3 who had recovered were those with two negative PCRs, healthcare professional clearance, or resolution of their symptoms. In the source study's methods: Amplification with reference gene primers provided the estimates of nucleated cell counts. The data were produced by immunoSEQ multiplex PCR, yet TCRdb's version contains in-frame clones alone and is incomplete. That table furnishes V, J and clone size, whereas the DNA furnished D and trimming. The sample consists of a few hundred thousand clones, around 85% of them appearing once.

The chain couples TRBV4-3 to TRBJ1-1, with D possibly being TRBD1 (6 bases). The sequence came from a man aged 25 to 40 who had recovered from COVID-19. Input material: PBMCs or T cells enriched from blood (not recorded which). CDR3 DNA sequence: TGCGCCAGCAGCCAAGATCGCAACAGGGCGGACACTGAAGCTTTCTTT. This translates into CASSQDRNRADTEAFF.